One sample yielded the 32 T cell receptor beta chains listed below, sequenced in a study of blood T cell repertoires in COVID-19. Using immunoSEQ multiplex PCR, the repertoire was profiled, and TCRdb retains in-frame clones only, with some absent. The data show about 67,000 clones, 87% seen once. Sequenced sample: peripheral blood. These receptors came from a man aged 45-65 years with active COVID-19.

This clone has a handful of counts. Other DNA sequences from this sample encode an identical CDR3 as well. The chain joins TRBV7-2 to TRBJ2-1; a possible D gene is TRBD2 (6 bases). This CDR3 contains 15 residues. CDR1 is SGHTA, CDR2 FQGNSA, per germline. With 1 base removed from V and 3 bases from J, the gap between germline ends came to 10 bases. CDR3 DNA: TGTGCCAGCAGCTTAGGAGGAGGGAACTACAATGAGCAGTTCTTC. Protein sequence: CASSLGGGNYNEQFF. Complete variable domain (other parts from reference TRBV7-2 and TRBJ2-1): GAGVSQSPSNKVTEKGKDVELRCDPISGHTALYWYRQSLGQGLEFLIYFQGNSAPDKSGLPSDRFSAERTGGSVSTLTIQRTQQEDSAVYLCASSLGGGNYNEQFFGPGTRLTVL.

V gene TRBV28 combines with J gene TRBJ2-7; possible D gene TRBD2, 5 bases. Trimming took 5 bases from V and 7 from J, leaving 21 bases between them. The CDR3 runs 15 residues. Germline V gene sequence: CDR1 MDHEN, CDR2 SYDVKM. The CDR3 region is CASSTVPGTRREQYF. CDR3 in DNA: TGTGCCAGCAGTACTGTTCCGGGCACCAGGAGGGAGCAGTACTTC.

The chain is built from TRBV11-2 and TRBJ1-6; 8 bases line up with TRBD1. CDR1 is SGHAT, CDR2 FQNNGV, per germline. The CDR3 spans 19 residues. V was clipped by 4 bases and J by 1 base; unmatched bases: 12. The CDR3 DNA reads TGTGCCAGCAGCTGGATGTTTTCGGACAGGGATTCCTATAATTCACCCCTCCACTTT. Its protein product is CASSWMFSDRDSYNSPLHF.

The chain employs TRBV7-2 and TRBJ2-5; the match to TRBD1 covers 9 bases. There are 16 residues in the CDR3. V gave up 3 bases and J gave up 5 bases; unmatched junction bases: 10. Germline CDR1 is SGHTA and CDR2 is FQGNSA. CDR3 DNA sequence: TGTGCCAGCAGCTTCCCGGGACAGGGTTTGCAGGAGACCCAGTACTTC. It specifies CASSFPGQGLQETQYF.

The rearrangement joins TRBV5-1 to TRBJ2-6, with 8 bases fitting TRBD1. This CDR3 region has 17 residues. From germline, CDR1 is SGHRS and CDR2 YFSETQ. With V trimmed by 3 bases and J by 0 bases, 5 bases remained unmatched. CDR3 loop: CASSSGTGPSGANVLTF. The DNA of the CDR3 is TGCGCCAGCAGCTCAGGGACAGGTCCCTCTGGGGCCAACGTCCTGACTTTC.

The CDR3 DNA reads as TGCGCCAGCAGTTCGGACAGGGGCGCGAATGGCTACACCTTC. The encoded protein is CASSSDRGANGYTF. V is TRBV5-1 and J is TRBJ1-2; the match to TRBD1 covers 9 bases. Germline CDR1 reads SGHRS; CDR2 reads YFSETQ. There are 14 residues in the CDR3. Germline trimming cut 5 bases from V and 6 bases from J; bases unmatched to any gene: 8.

This rearrangement joins TRBV24-1 to TRBJ2-1; the match to TRBD2 covers 14 bases. The CDR3 is made up of 14 amino acids. Germline values: CDR1 KGHDR, CDR2 SFDVKD. V dropped 8 bases and J dropped 9; count of bases not matched to a gene: 5. Written as DNA, the CDR3 is TGTGCCACCATGGGGACTAGCGGGAGTCGTGAGCAGTTCTTC. Translation: CATMGTSGSREQFF.

The V and J genes are TRBV7-2 and TRBJ2-1, with 12 bases fitting TRBD2. The CDR3 runs to 18 residues. Germline lookup yields CDR1 SGHTA and CDR2 FQGNSA. Trimming cost V 1 base and J 4 bases; bases outside gene matches: 8. Here the CDR3 reads CASSLGPRGLAGYNEQFF. CDR3 DNA sequence: TGTGCCAGCAGCTTAGGACCGAGAGGACTAGCGGGATACAATGAGCAGTTCTTC.

The chain recombines TRBV5-1 with TRBJ1-1; TRBD1 is a possible D gene (5 bases). With 1 base removed from V and 0 bases from J, the gap between germline ends came to 16 bases. CDR3 length: 17 amino acids. CDR1 and CDR2 (germline): SGHRS, YFSETQ. Here the CDR3 reads CASSLRGTGTMNTEAFF. The CDR3 DNA follows: TGCGCCAGCAGCTTGCGTGGGACGGGGACTATGAACACTGAAGCTTTCTTT.

The rearrangement uses TRBV18 and TRBJ2-2; 9 nucleotides agree with TRBD1. This CDR3 is 16 amino acids long. Germline-derived CDR1 and CDR2 are KGHSH and LQKENI. The V segment lost 0 bases and the J segment 7 bases; nucleotides outside the gene matches: 6. CDR3 region: CASSPPGDRGIGELFF. Written as DNA, the CDR3 is TGTGCCAGCTCACCACCAGGAGACAGGGGGATCGGGGAGCTGTTTTTT.

V and J are TRBV19 and TRBJ1-1, with 8 bases matching TRBD1. The junction had 1 base not matched to a gene; V was cut back by 7 bases and J by 0 bases. CDR1 and CDR2 (germline): LNHDA, SQIVND (reference sequence). The CDR3 runs to 13 residues. CDR3 coding DNA: TGTGCCAGTAACAGGGGGGTGAACACTGAAGCTTTCTTT. This gives the protein CASNRGVNTEAFF.

The genes are TRBV5-1 and TRBJ1-1; 9 bases align to TRBD1. The germline V gene encodes CDR1 SGHRS and CDR2 YFSETQ. V trimming: 6 bases; J trimming: 1 base; junction bases outside the gene matches: 4. The CDR3 consists of 14 residues. The CDR3 DNA reads as TGCGCCAGCACCCGGACAGGGGAGAACACTGAAGCTTTCTTT. Protein: CASTRTGENTEAFF. The full variable domain, completed using reference TRBV5-1 and TRBJ1-1, is KAGVTQTPRYLIKTRGQQVTLSCSPISGHRSVSWYQQTPGQGLQFLFEYFSETQRNKGNFPGRFSGRQFSNSRSEMNVSTLELGDSALYLCASTRTGENTEAFFGQGTRLTVV.

This clone was seen once. The chain combines TRBV3-1 (or the pseudogene TRBV3-2) with TRBJ2-3; D may be TRBD1 (6 bases). The length of the CDR3 is 16 residues. Deletions cut 8 bases from V and 4 bases from J, with 22 bases between. CDR1 and CDR2 (germline): LGHDT, YNNKEL (reference sequence). CDR3: CASETTFRGGADTQYF. The CDR3 DNA follows: TGTGCCAGCGAAACGACTTTCAGGGGTGGGGCAGATACGCAGTATTTT.

There are a few counts of this clone. V is TRBV3-1 (or the pseudogene TRBV3-2) and J is TRBJ1-6, with D unresolved. The germline CDR1 and CDR2 sequences are LGHDT and YNNKEL (reference sequence). With 3 bases removed from V and 7 bases from J, the gap between germline ends came to 16 bases. This CDR3 is built from 16 residues. The CDR3 nucleotides read TGTGCCAGCAGCCAGTACCGCAACAGATGGAATTCACCCCTCCACTTT. This encodes CASSQYRNRWNSPLHF.

This chain joins TRBV3-1 (or the pseudogene TRBV3-2) and TRBJ1-5, with D maybe TRBD1 (6 bases). The ends were cut back, 2 bases at V and 7 bases at J, with 15 bases in the middle. Looked up from germline, CDR1 is LGHDT and CDR2 is YNNKEL (reference sequence). This CDR3 has 15 amino acids. DNA of the CDR3: TGTGCCAGCAGCCAAAACCCCGGGGGGGCGCAGCCCCAGCATTTT. This gives the protein CASSQNPGGAQPQHF.

The chain is built from TRBV28 and TRBJ2-5, with TRBD1 matching 10 bases. J was trimmed by 5 bases and V by 5 bases; bases with no gene match: 11. CDR1 MDHEN and CDR2 SYDVKM come from the germline V gene. This CDR3 spans 16 amino acids. CDR3 sequence (DNA): TGTGCCAGCAGTACCCAGAAGACAGGGGGCCGGGAGACCCAGTACTTC. Its protein is CASSTQKTGGRETQYF.

This CDR3 reads CASSSGNTGELFF. The CDR3 coding sequence is TGTGCCAGCAGTAGCGGGAACACCGGGGAGCTGTTTTTT. The chain joins TRBV6-4 to TRBJ2-2; a weak D match, TRBD2 (5 bases). Germline V gene sequence: CDR1 MRHNA, CDR2 SNTAGT. The CDR3 length is 13 residues. Trimming shortened V by 5 bases and J by 1 base, and 5 bases separated the two germline ends.

The chain recombines TRBV4-1 with TRBJ2-1; 9 bases align to TRBD2. This CDR3 spans 17 amino acids. V dropped 1 base and J dropped 3; count of bases not matched to a gene: 7. CDR1 MGHRA and CDR2 YSYEKL come from the germline V gene. In DNA, the CDR3 is TGCGCCAGCAGCCAAGTTCTTTGGACTAGCGTCTACAATGAGCAGTTCTTC. Translation: CASSQVLWTSVYNEQFF.

This clone was observed a few times. J is TRBJ1-6 and V is TRBV3-1 (or the pseudogene TRBV3-2); no reliable D call. The CDR3 sequence is 15 residues long. With 1 base removed from V and 7 bases from J, the gap between germline ends came to 11 bases. CDR1 LGHDT and CDR2 YNNKEL come from the germline V gene (reference sequence). The CDR3: CASSQVSGGNSPLHF. In nucleotides, the CDR3 is TGTGCCAGCAGCCAAGTGTCAGGTGGCAATTCACCCCTCCACTTT.

This clone was detected only a few times. J is TRBJ1-2 and V is TRBV28; D not certain. In germline, CDR1 is MDHEN, CDR2 SYDVKM. The CDR3 length is 12 residues. V lost 9 bases, J lost 2 bases, and 10 bases lay in between. In DNA, the CDR3 is TGTGCCAGTAATACAGTAAACTATGGCTACACCTTC. This encodes CASNTVNYGYTF.

The rearrangement joins TRBV5-6 to TRBJ2-7; TRBD2 is a possible D gene (6 bases). The CDR3 runs 14 residues. V lost 2 bases, J lost 5 bases, and 14 bases lay in between. Germline assignment: CDR1 SGHDT and CDR2 YYEEEE. This CDR3 is CASSFLRRVNEQYF. In nucleotides, the CDR3 is TGTGCCAGCAGCTTTTTGAGGAGGGTAAACGAGCAGTACTTC. Combining the CDR3 with reference TRBV5-6 and TRBJ2-7 gives the whole variable domain DAGVTQSPTHLIKTRGQQVTLRCSPKSGHDTVSWYQQALGQGPQFIFQYYEEEERQRGNFPDRFSGHQFPNYSSELNVNALLLGDSALYLCASSFLRRVNEQYFGPGTRLTVT.

This chain connects TRBV4-1 to TRBJ1-2, with D tentatively TRBD1 (6 bases). Trimming took off 4 bases at V and 8 bases at J, with 26 bases between the two ends. The CDR3 sequence is 17 residues long. The germline V gene has CDR1 MGHRA and CDR2 YSYEKL. The chain's CDR3 is CASSPSYLQGFLGGYTF. CDR3 nucleotides: TGCGCCAGCAGCCCTTCGTACCTACAGGGATTTTTAGGAGGCTACACCTTC.

The V call is TRBV5-1, the J call TRBJ2-5; 8 bases are a match to TRBD2. V lost 6 bases to trimming and J lost 0 bases; unmatched junction nucleotides: 10. The CDR3 consists of 16 residues. CDR1 and CDR2 from the germline V gene are SGHRS and YFSETQ. CDR3 bases: TGCGCCAGCAACCCCACTAGCGGAGTGTACCAAGAGACCCAGTACTTC. As protein: CASNPTSGVYQETQYF.

J is TRBJ1-2 and V is TRBV18; D gene ambiguous. Germline CDR1 is KGHSH and CDR2 is LQKENI. This CDR3 has 17 residues. Trimming cost V 2 bases and J 0 bases, with 16 bases left between them. The CDR3 nucleotides are TGTGCCAGCTCACCAAGCGCGGTGTCATTTTCTAACTATGGCTACACCTTC. Amino acids: CASSPSAVSFSNYGYTF.

The rearrangement links TRBV7-8 to TRBJ1-5; no clear D. The germline V and J ends were trimmed by 1 base and 1 base, with 8 bases remaining between them. The CDR3 is 15 residues long. Germline-derived CDR1 and CDR2 are SGHVS and FQNEAQ. The CDR3 DNA follows: TGTGCCAGCAGCTTAGGAGGAGGGAGCAATCAGCCCCAGCATTTT. Translated: CASSLGGGSNQPQHF.

This chain joins TRBV20-1 and TRBJ2-2, with a tentative D call TRBD2 (5 bases). Germline V CDR1 and CDR2: DFQATT, SNEGSKA (reference sequence). The CDR3 length is 11 residues. V was trimmed by 6 bases and J by 5 bases, leaving 7 bases between them. The chain's CDR3 is CSALATGELFF. In nucleotides, the CDR3 is TGCAGTGCCCTAGCAACCGGGGAGCTGTTTTTT.

CDR3 coding DNA: TGTGCCAGCAGCTTAAGGGGCGACACAAATGAGCAGTTCTTC. This sequence encodes CASSLRGDTNEQFF. V and J are TRBV11-3 and TRBJ2-1, with D perhaps TRBD1 (5 bases). Trimming removed 2 bases from V and 7 bases from J, with 12 bases in between. The CDR3 spans 14 residues. From germline, CDR1 is SGHNT and CDR2 YENEEA.

This clone appeared once. The chain couples TRBV5-8 to TRBJ2-1, with 10 bases lining up with TRBD2. CDR3 length: 17 residues. V shed 0 bases and J 7 bases; nucleotides not matched to a gene: 10. Germline assignment: CDR1 SGHTS and CDR2 YDEGEE. This chain's CDR3 is CASSLGFRAGGENEQFF. The CDR3 DNA reads as TGTGCCAGCAGCTTGGGTTTTCGAGCGGGGGGGGAGAATGAGCAGTTCTTC. Full variable domain (outside the CDR3, taken from reference TRBV5-8 and TRBJ2-1): EAGVTQSPTHLIKTRGQQATLRCSPISGHTSVYWYQQALGLGLQFLLWYDEGEERNRGNFPPRFSGRQFPNYSSELNVNALELEDSALYLCASSLGFRAGGENEQFFGPGTRLTVL.

The V and J genes are TRBV5-6 and TRBJ1-1, with D perhaps matching TRBD1 (5 bases). Trimming shortened V by 5 bases and J by 1 base, and 12 bases separated the two germline ends. The germline CDR1 and CDR2 sequences are SGHDT and YYEEEE. The CDR3 is made up of 14 amino acids. This CDR3 reads CASRNAGSNTEAFF. In DNA form, the CDR3 reads TGTGCCAGCAGGAATGCAGGGTCGAACACTGAAGCTTTCTTT.

This chain links TRBV30 with TRBJ2-5; D not resolved. CDR1 is GTSNPN and CDR2 is SVGIG in the germline V gene (reference sequence). The CDR3 consists of 14 residues. Trimming shortened V by 2 bases and J by 0 bases, and 10 bases separated the two germline ends. The CDR3 sequence: CAWSLGSYQETQYF. DNA for the CDR3: TGTGCCTGGAGTCTGGGCAGCTACCAAGAGACCCAGTACTTC.

V and J are TRBV28 and TRBJ1-5; the D gene is possibly TRBD1 (6 bases). CDR3 size: 17 residues. Deletions cut 2 bases from V and 5 bases from J, with 19 bases between. Germline values: CDR1 MDHEN, CDR2 SYDVKM. The DNA of the CDR3 is TGTGCCAGCAGTTTAGGGACTAGGGGGTGGGGGGATCAGCCCCAGCATTTT. Its translation is CASSLGTRGWGDQPQHF.

The chain combines TRBV7-9 with TRBJ1-1; D perhaps matches TRBD1 (5 bases). The germline CDR1 and CDR2 sequences are SEHNR and FQNEAQ (reference sequence). Between the trimmed V and J ends, which lost 5 bases and 13 bases, there was a span of 29 bases. This CDR3 is built from 16 residues. In DNA form, the CDR3 reads TGTGCCAGCAGCCCACCGCCGGGGGGGATGATTGGAAAGGTTTTCTTT. Translated: CASSPPPGGMIGKVFF.